This T cell receptor (beta chain) was identified in a study of blood T cell repertoires in COVID-19. Overall study: COVID-19 samples collected from the United States, Italy and Spain covered acute and convalescent phases. T cells, B-cell-depleted T cells, or PBMCs provided the cDNA or gDNA that served as material.

Generated by immunoSEQ multiplex PCR, the TCRdb table keeps only in-frame clones and is missing some. The sample has hundreds of thousands of clones, approximately 80% seen once. V shed 5 bases and J 2 bases; nucleotides not matched to a gene: 3. Looked up from germline, CDR1 is SGHTS and CDR2 is YDEGEE. The CDR3 runs to 14 residues. The chain is built from TRBV5-8 and TRBJ1-5, with 8 bases aligning to TRBD1. The receptor's source is a woman between 70 and 85 years old with acute or convalescent COVID-19. Material: peripheral blood. This CDR3 reads CASRDRARNQPQHF. CDR3 bases: TGTGCCAGCAGGGACAGGGCCCGCAATCAGCCCCAGCATTTT.